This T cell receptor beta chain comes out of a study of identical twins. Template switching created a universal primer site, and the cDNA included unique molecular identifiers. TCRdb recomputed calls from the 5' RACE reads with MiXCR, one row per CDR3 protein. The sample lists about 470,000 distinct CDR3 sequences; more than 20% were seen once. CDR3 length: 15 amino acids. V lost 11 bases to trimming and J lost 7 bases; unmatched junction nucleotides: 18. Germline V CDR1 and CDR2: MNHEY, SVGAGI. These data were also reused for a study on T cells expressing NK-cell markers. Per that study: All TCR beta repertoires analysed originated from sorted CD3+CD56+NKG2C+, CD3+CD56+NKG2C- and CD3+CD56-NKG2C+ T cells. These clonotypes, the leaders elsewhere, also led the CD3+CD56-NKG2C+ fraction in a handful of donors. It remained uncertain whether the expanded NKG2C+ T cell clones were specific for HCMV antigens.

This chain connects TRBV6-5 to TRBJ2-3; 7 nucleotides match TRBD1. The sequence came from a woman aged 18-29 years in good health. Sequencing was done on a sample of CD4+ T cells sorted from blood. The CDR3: CAGVKEGASFNTQYF. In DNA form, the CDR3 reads TGTGCCGGCGTTAAAGAGGGGGCATCATTTAATACGCAGTATTTT.